The 27 T cell receptor beta chains below all came from one sample that was sequenced in a study of blood T cells in healthy people across ages. The use of a sample-barcoded 5' primer and a J-beta primer mix characterized a second PCR of about 7 to 12 cycles. Each CDR3 protein gets one entry after TCRdb re-called the 5' RACE reads with MiXCR. This table has 950,000 to 1,200,000 distinct CDR3 sequences, 35% to 45% appearing once. The sample comprised blood. These receptors came from a man between 18 and 29 years old in good health.

The chain is built from TRBV6-2 or TRBV6-3 and TRBJ2-4; TRBD2 is a possible D gene (6 bases). The germline V gene encodes CDR1 MNHEY and CDR2 SVGEGT. The germline V and J ends were trimmed by 6 bases and 13 bases, with 13 bases remaining between them. CDR3 length equals 11 residues. The CDR3 loop reads CASRTSGEQYF. As DNA, the CDR3 is TGTGCCAGCAGGACTTCGGGGGAGCAGTACTTC.

This clonotype has ten or more counts. The V call is TRBV9, the J call TRBJ1-2; a weak D match, TRBD1 (6 bases). Germline V gives CDR1 SGDLS, CDR2 YYNGEE. V was trimmed by 3 bases and J by 0 bases, leaving 12 bases between them. The CDR3 covers 15 residues. As DNA, the CDR3 is TGTGCCAGCAGCGCCGGACAGTCAGCTAACTATGGCTACACCTTC. It translates to CASSAGQSANYGYTF.

This clonotype has only a few counts. The genes are TRBV20-1 and TRBJ2-1; D could derive from TRBD1 or TRBD2 (5 bases each). From germline, CDR1 is DFQATT and CDR2 SNEGSKA (reference sequence). This CDR3 has 15 amino acids. Trimming took off 3 bases at V and 2 bases at J, with 14 bases between the two ends. The CDR3 spells CSASKGPLTYNEQFF. The CDR3 DNA reads as TGCAGTGCTAGTAAGGGACCCCTGACCTACAATGAGCAGTTCTTC.

This sequence joins TRBV20-1 and TRBJ2-3, with D perhaps assigned TRBD1 or TRBD2 (5 bases each). The germline gives CDR1 DFQATT, CDR2 SNEGSKA (reference sequence). V was trimmed by 0 bases and J by 9 bases, leaving 19 bases between them. The CDR3 sequence is 15 residues long. CDR3 sequence (DNA): TGCAGTGCTAGAGATAGGGACGGACCCGCACAGACGCAGTATTTT. Protein sequence: CSARDRDGPAQTQYF.

The chain combines TRBV18 with TRBJ1-3; a possible D gene is TRBD1 (5 bases). The CDR3 runs to 19 residues. The V and J ends lost 1 base and 0 bases respectively, with 19 bases between them. Germline V gene lookup returns CDR1 KGHSH and CDR2 LQKENI. CDR3: CASSPRNVRGWSSGNTIYF. Here the CDR3 DNA reads TGTGCCAGCTCACCACGGAATGTAAGGGGTTGGAGCTCTGGAAACACCATATATTTT.

This clonotype was recorded many times. This chain links TRBV21-1 with TRBJ1-2; TRBD1 reflects the table's D call only, with no check against the DNA. TRBV21-1 is reported as a pseudogene. The CDR3 has 14 residues. CDR3 in DNA: TGTGCCAGCAGCAAAATCCCCCTTAGCTATGGCTACACCTTC. Translation: CASSKIPLSYGYTF.

This chain uses TRBV7-2 with TRBJ2-7, with TRBD2 identical over 8 bases. This CDR3 is 15 amino acids long. Germline CDR1 and CDR2: SGHTA and FQGNSA. The V gene end was trimmed by 5 bases and the J gene end by 7 bases; junction bases not matched to a gene: 13. Written as DNA, the CDR3 is TGTGCCAGCAGCCTTCGGACTAGCTCTCACAATGAGCAGTACTTC. This codes for CASSLRTSSHNEQYF.

The chain employs TRBV5-1 and TRBJ1-5; D is uncertain. V lost 5 bases and J 0 bases, leaving 6 bases between the germline ends. Germline V gives CDR1 SGHRS, CDR2 YFSETQ. This CDR3 comprises 13 residues. The DNA for the CDR3 is TGCGCCAGCAGACTCTCTAGCAATCAGCCCCAGCATTTT. It translates to CASRLSSNQPQHF.

The CDR3 DNA reads as TGTGCCAGCCAGCCGGGGCGGACGTTTGTCGAGCAGTACTTC. Encoded protein: CASQPGRTFVEQYF. The chain joins TRBV11-2 to TRBJ2-7; D possibly matches TRBD1 or TRBD2 (5 bases each). Trimming cost V 8 bases and J 6 bases, with 20 bases left between them. Germline-derived CDR1 and CDR2 are SGHAT and FQNNGV. This CDR3 spans 14 amino acids.

This clonotype was detected many times. The chain employs TRBV11-2 and TRBJ2-3, with TRBD1 matching over 7 bases. There are 14 residues in the CDR3. Trimming cost V 5 bases and J 4 bases; bases outside gene matches: 6. Germline loops: CDR1 SGHAT, CDR2 FQNNGV. In nucleotides, the CDR3 is TGTGCCAGCAGCCCAGGGGGTTCCCCAGATACGCAGTATTTT. As protein: CASSPGGSPDTQYF. Variable domain in full (rest from reference TRBV11-2 and TRBJ2-3): EAGVAQSPRYKIIEKRQSVAFWCNPISGHATLYWYQQILGQGPKLLIQFQNNGVVDDSQLPKDRFSAERLKGVDSTLKIQPAKLEDSAVYLCASSPGGSPDTQYFGPGTRLTVL.

CDR3 DNA: TGCAGCGTTGAGTTAGAGACAACCTACGAGCAGTACTTC. Translating it yields CSVELETTYEQYF. The chain combines TRBV29-1 with TRBJ2-7; D uncertain. The V gene lost 3 bases and the J gene lost 2 bases, with 11 bases spanning the gap. The CDR3 loop spans 13 amino acids. The germline V gene has CDR1 SQVTM and CDR2 ANQGSEA.

There are a few counts of this clonotype. The chain carries TRBV7-3 and TRBJ2-3; 8 bases map to TRBD1. Germline loops: CDR1 SGHTA, CDR2 FQGTGA. The ends lost 1 base at V and 2 bases at J; junction bases unmatched: 2. The CDR3 is 15 amino acids. The CDR3 reads CASSLMGQDTDTQYF. CDR3 DNA sequence: TGTGCCAGCAGCTTAATGGGACAGGACACAGATACGCAGTATTTT.

The chain couples TRBV4-3 to TRBJ2-7, with D possibly matching TRBD1 (6 bases). With 5 bases removed from V and 1 base from J, the gap between germline ends came to 27 bases. Germline assignment: CDR1 LGHNA and CDR2 YSLEER. This CDR3 is built from 19 residues. CDR3 coding DNA: TGCGCCAGCAGCAATCTGTGTGAGGGGGTAGGGGACCCTTCCTACGAGCAGTACTTC. Its protein product is CASSNLCEGVGDPSYEQYF.

The table lists this clonotype with many counts. The chain recombines TRBV29-1 with TRBJ1-2, with no clear D. The germline V gene has CDR1 SQVTM and CDR2 ANQGSEA. The V end was cut by 4 bases, the J end by 0 bases, with 6 bases between. This CDR3 has 12 amino acids. The CDR3 DNA sequence: TGCAGCGTTGGACGGGCTAACTATGGCTACACCTTC. This encodes CSVGRANYGYTF.

V gene TRBV9 combines with J gene TRBJ2-1, with 11 nucleotides matching TRBD1. This CDR3 comprises 18 residues. Germline CDR1 SGDLS, CDR2 YYNGEE. V gave up 0 bases and J gave up 7 bases; unmatched junction bases: 12. The CDR3 nucleotides read TGTGCCAGCAGCGTAGCTACGACCGGGACAGGGGGGGAGAATGAGCAGTTCTTC. Its translation is CASSVATTGTGGENEQFF.

This clonotype was picked up a small number of times. This chain joins TRBV29-1 and TRBJ1-4; 9 positions match TRBD1. Germline loops: CDR1 SQVTM, CDR2 ANQGSEA. V gave up 7 bases and J gave up 8 bases; unmatched junction bases: 11. The CDR3 has 14 residues. The CDR3 spells CSASTGTGREKLFF. DNA of the CDR3: TGCAGCGCCTCGACGGGGACAGGGAGGGAAAAACTGTTTTTT.

The rearrangement uses TRBV12-3 or TRBV12-4 and TRBJ1-2; D remains ambiguous. V lost 6 bases, J lost 6 bases, and 8 bases lay in between. The CDR3 has 11 residues. The CDR3 sequence is CASSHLNGYTF. In nucleotides, the CDR3 is TGTGCCAGCAGCCACCTAAATGGCTACACCTTC.

The rearrangement joins TRBV24-1 to TRBJ2-7; D possibly matches TRBD1 or TRBD2 (5 bases each). The J call is uncertain, as TRBJ2-5 better fits the DNA end. CDR3 size: 13 residues. Germline CDR1 KGHDR, CDR2 SFDVKD. DNA of the CDR3: TGTGCCACCAGTGACGCGCAGAGGGGGACCCAGTACTTC. It specifies CATSDAQRGTQYF.

A few counts support this clonotype. The chain has TRBV27 and TRBJ1-1, with 9 nucleotides matching TRBD1. The germline V gene has CDR1 MNHEY and CDR2 SMNVEV (reference sequence). Trimming took 4 bases from V and 11 from J; bases not matched to a gene: 5. This CDR3 spans 12 amino acids. The CDR3 reads CASSSTGGKAFF. CDR3 in DNA: TGTGCCAGCAGTTCAACAGGGGGCAAGGCTTTCTTT.

The chain carries TRBV11-2 and TRBJ2-4; D is tentatively TRBD1 or TRBD2 (5 bases each). Judging by the DNA end, TRBJ2-7 fits better; the J call may be wrong. CDR3 size: 15 residues. Germline V lookup: CDR1 SGHAT, CDR2 FQNNGV. The chain's CDR3 is CASISGAGVNYEQYF. CDR3 in DNA: TGTGCCAGCATCTCCGGGGCCGGGGTGAACTACGAGCAGTACTTC.

This clonotype was found a few times. The gene calls are TRBV4-3 and TRBJ2-3; 7 nucleotides match TRBD1. Trimming took 4 bases from V and 2 from J; bases not matched to a gene: 6. The CDR3 contains 15 residues. Germline CDR1 reads LGHNA; CDR2 reads YSLEER. The CDR3 here is CASSRYRGATDTQYF. DNA for the CDR3: TGCGCCAGCAGCCGCTACAGGGGCGCCACAGATACGCAGTATTTT.

The gene calls are TRBV6-5 and TRBJ1-1; tentatively, D is TRBD1 (5 bases). The CDR3 extends over 13 amino acids. V lost 2 bases and J 10 bases, leaving 14 bases between the germline ends. The germline V gene encodes CDR1 MNHEY and CDR2 SVGAGI. The CDR3: CASSYGLGPGAFF. CDR3 sequence (DNA): TGTGCCAGCAGTTACGGGCTGGGGCCCGGAGCTTTCTTT.

Many counts were recorded for this clonotype. The J gene is TRBJ1-1, the V gene TRBV5-5; TRBD1 might be the D (5 bases). Germline CDR1 and CDR2: SGHKS and YYEKEE (reference sequence). This CDR3 comprises 14 residues. Trimming pared 4 bases from V and 8 bases from J, leaving 18 bases between. In nucleotides, the CDR3 is TGTGCCAGCAGCACGACCTCGACAGTGCTGGAAGCTTTCTTT. Protein: CASSTTSTVLEAFF.

On this clonotype: At one end the junction does not follow the germline gene, possibly because of a read error. This chain joins TRBV27 and TRBJ1-5; no definite D call. Germline V gene lookup returns CDR1 MNHEY and CDR2 SMNVEV (reference sequence). This CDR3 region has 13 residues. For the CDR3, the DNA is TGTGCCAGCAAGTCTGGGCTCAATCAGCCCAAGCATTTT. Protein product: CASKSGLNQPKHF.

This rearrangement joins TRBV12-3 or TRBV12-4 to TRBJ2-7, with TRBD1 matching over 9 bases. V dropped 2 bases and J dropped 3; count of bases not matched to a gene: 8. The CDR3 has 16 residues. The CDR3 DNA is TGTGCCAGCAGTTTAACATCCGGGACAGGGCTCTACGAGCAGTACTTC. Protein sequence: CASSLTSGTGLYEQYF.

J is TRBJ2-7 and V is TRBV2, with D hard to call. The CDR3 spans 11 residues. V was cut by 2 bases and J by 5 bases, with 4 bases left in between. Per the germline V gene, CDR1 is SNHLY and CDR2 is FYNNEI. The CDR3 spells CASSESHEQYF. The DNA of the CDR3 is TGTGCCAGCAGTGAATCCCACGAGCAGTACTTC.

Regarding this clonotype: At one of its ends the junction is not consistent with the germline gene, which may arise from a read error. The V and J genes are TRBV4-1 and TRBJ1-2; TRBD1 agrees at 7 bases. In germline, CDR1 is MGHRA, CDR2 YSYEKL. The CDR3 runs to 14 residues. The CDR3 region has the DNA TGCGCCGGCAGCCATGCTACAGGGGCTGCTGGCTACACCTTC. It specifies CAGSHATGAAGYTF.